This T cell receptor beta chain was found in a study of molecular identifiers for immune sequencing clone quantification. Regarding the study as a whole: Highly expanded clone sizes could be underestimated by identical TCR molecules sharing a barcode. In naive cells, clones above 20 RNA copies held under 1% of molecules, whereas in effector cells they held over 98%.

The sample holds many counts of this clonotype. Its antigen is unidentified. TCRdb ran MiXCR on the PCR reads and lists one entry per CDR3 protein. This sample has a few hundred thousand distinct CDR3 sequences, with less than 30% found just once. Germline CDR1 and CDR2: MNHEY and SVGEGT. CDR3 size: 19 residues. Trimming shortened V by 5 bases and J by 1 base, and 21 bases separated the two germline ends. The material sequenced was naive CD8+ T cells from blood, with Jurkat cell RNA spiked in. Subset: FACS-sorted CD8+CD4-CCR7+CD45RA+ naive T cells. V and J are TRBV6-2 or TRBV6-3 and TRBJ2-6; D ambiguous. This sequence originates from a human donor in good health. Some libraries in this study had Jurkat cell RNA spiked in. The CDR3 spells CASSPLFGKLGSGANVLTF. The CDR3, as DNA: TGTGCCAGCAGTCCCCTGTTCGGTAAATTGGGATCTGGGGCCAACGTCCTGACTTTC.